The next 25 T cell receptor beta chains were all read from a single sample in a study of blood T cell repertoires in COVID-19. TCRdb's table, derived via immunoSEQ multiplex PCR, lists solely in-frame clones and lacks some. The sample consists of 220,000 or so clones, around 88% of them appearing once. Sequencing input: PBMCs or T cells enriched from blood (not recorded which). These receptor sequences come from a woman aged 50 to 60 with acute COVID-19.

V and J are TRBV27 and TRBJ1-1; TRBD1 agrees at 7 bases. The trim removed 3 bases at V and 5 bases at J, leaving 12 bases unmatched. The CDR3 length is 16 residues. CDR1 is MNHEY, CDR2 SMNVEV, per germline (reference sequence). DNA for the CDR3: TGTGCCAGCAGTTTCGAGACAGGGCAGGTTCGGACTGAAGCTTTCTTT. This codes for CASSFETGQVRTEAFF.

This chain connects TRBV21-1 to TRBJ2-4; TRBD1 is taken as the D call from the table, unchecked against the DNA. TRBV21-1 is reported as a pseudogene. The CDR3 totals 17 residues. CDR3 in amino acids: CASSKTFPGQGFGIQYF. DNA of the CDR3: TGTGCCAGCAGCAAAACGTTCCCAGGACAGGGTTTCGGCATTCAGTACTTC.

CDR3 protein: CASSWTGDYGYTF. The CDR3 nucleotides read TGTGCCAGCAGTTGGACAGGGGACTATGGCTACACCTTC. The chain joins TRBV12-3 or TRBV12-4 to TRBJ1-2; TRBD1 agrees at 9 bases. V dropped 4 bases and J dropped 3; count of bases not matched to a gene: 0. The CDR3 is 13 residues long.

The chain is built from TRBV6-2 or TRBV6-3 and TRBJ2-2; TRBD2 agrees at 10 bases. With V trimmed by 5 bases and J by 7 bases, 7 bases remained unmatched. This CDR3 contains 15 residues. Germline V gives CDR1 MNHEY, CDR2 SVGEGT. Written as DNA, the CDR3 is TGTGCCAGCAGTGACGGGACTAGCGAGGTCGGGGAGCTGTTTTTT. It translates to CASSDGTSEVGELFF.

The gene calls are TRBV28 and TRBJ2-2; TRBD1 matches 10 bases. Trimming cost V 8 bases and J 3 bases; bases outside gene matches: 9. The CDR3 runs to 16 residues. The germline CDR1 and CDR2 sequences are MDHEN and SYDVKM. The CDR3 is CASPPRGTGDTGELFF. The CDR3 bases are TGTGCCAGCCCACCCAGGGGGACAGGGGACACCGGGGAGCTGTTTTTT.

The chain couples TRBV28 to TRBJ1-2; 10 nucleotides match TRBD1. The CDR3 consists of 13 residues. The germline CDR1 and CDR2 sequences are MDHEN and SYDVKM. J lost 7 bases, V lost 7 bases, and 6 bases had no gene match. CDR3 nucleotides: TGTGCCAGCAAAGGACAGGGGGTTTCTGGCTACACCTTC. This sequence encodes CASKGQGVSGYTF.

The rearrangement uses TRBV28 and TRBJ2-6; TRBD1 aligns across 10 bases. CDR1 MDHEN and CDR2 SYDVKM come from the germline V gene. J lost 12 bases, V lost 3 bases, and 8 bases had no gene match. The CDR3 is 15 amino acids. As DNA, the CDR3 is TGTGCCAGCAGTTTTCAGACAGGGGGCCGCCCCGTCCTGACTTTC. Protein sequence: CASSFQTGGRPVLTF.

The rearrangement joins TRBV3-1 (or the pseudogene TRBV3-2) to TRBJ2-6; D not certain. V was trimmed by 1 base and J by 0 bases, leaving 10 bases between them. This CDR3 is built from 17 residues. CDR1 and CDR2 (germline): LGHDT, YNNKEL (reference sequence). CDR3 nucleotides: TGTGCCAGCAGCCAAGTAAATGCGATCTCTGGGGCCAACGTCCTGACTTTC. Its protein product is CASSQVNAISGANVLTF.

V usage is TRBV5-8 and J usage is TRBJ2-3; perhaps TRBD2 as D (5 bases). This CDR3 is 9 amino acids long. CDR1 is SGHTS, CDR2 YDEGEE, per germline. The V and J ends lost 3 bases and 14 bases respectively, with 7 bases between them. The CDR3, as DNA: TGTGCCAGCAGCTGGAGCGGGTATTTT. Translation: CASSWSGYF.

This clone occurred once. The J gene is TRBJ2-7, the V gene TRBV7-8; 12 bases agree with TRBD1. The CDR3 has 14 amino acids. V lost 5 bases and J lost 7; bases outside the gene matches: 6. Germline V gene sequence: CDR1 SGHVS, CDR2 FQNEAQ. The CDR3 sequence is CASSPGTGGEEQYF. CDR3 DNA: TGTGCCAGCAGCCCAGGGACAGGGGGCGAAGAGCAGTACTTC.

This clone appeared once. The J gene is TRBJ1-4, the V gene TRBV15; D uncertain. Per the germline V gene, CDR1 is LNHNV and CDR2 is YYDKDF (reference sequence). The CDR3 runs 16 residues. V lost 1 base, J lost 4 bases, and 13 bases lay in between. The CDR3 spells CATSRGLRSRNEKLFF. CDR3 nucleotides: TGTGCCACCAGCAGAGGTCTCCGGAGCCGTAATGAAAAACTGTTTTTT. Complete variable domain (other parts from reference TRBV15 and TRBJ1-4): DAMVIQNPRYQVTQFGKPVTLSCSQTLNHNVMYWYQQKSSQAPKLLFHYYDKDFNNEADTPDNFQSRRPNTSFCFLDIRSPGLGDTAMYLCATSRGLRSRNEKLFFGSGTQLSVL.

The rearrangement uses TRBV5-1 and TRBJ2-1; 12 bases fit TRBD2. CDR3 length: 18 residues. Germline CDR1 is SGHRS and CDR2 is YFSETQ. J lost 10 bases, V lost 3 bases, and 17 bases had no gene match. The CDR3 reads CASSYRRVLGLAGGEQFF. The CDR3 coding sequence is TGCGCCAGCAGCTATCGGCGGGTCCTGGGACTAGCGGGTGGGGAGCAGTTCTTC.

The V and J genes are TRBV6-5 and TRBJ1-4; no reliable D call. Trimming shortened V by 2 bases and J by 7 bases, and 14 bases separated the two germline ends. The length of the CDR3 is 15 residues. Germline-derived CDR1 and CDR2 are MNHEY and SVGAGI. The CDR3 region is CASSYGGRPFEKLFF. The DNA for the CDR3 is TGTGCCAGCAGTTACGGAGGACGGCCTTTTGAAAAACTGTTTTTT.

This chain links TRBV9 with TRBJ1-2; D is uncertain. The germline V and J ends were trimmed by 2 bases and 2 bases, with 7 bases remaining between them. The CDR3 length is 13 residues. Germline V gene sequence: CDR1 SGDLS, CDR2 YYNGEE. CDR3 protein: CASSVRGNYGYTF. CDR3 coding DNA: TGTGCCAGCAGCGTTCGAGGGAACTATGGCTACACCTTC.

CDR3 in DNA: TGCGCCAGCAGGAGAGAGTCGGGGGAGCCTATTCCTAACTATGGCTACACCTTC. This encodes CASRRESGEPIPNYGYTF. This chain joins TRBV4-1 and TRBJ1-2; weak D call: TRBD1 (5 bases). Germline lookup yields CDR1 MGHRA and CDR2 YSYEKL. V lost 6 bases and J 0 bases, leaving 23 bases between the germline ends. The CDR3 spans 18 residues.

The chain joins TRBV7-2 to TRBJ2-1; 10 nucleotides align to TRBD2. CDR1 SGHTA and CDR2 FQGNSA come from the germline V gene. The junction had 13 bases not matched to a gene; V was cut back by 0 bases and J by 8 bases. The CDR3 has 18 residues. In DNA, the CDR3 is TGTGCCAGCAGCTTAGCCGGGTTCAGCGGGAGGGCCGGGGATGAGCAGTTCTTC. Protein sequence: CASSLAGFSGRAGDEQFF.

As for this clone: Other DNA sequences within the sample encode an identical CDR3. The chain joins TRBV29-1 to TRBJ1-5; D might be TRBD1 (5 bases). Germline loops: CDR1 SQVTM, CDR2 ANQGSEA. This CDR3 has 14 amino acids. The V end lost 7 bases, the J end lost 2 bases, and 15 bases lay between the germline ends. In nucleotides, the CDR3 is TGCAGCGCTCGAACCGGGGGTGGCAATCAGCCCCAGCATTTT. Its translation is CSARTGGGNQPQHF.

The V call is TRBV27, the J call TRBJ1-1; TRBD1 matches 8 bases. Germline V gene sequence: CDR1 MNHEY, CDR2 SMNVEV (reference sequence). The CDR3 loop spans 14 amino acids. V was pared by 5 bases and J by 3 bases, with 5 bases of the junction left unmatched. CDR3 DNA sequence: TGTGCCAGCAGTATAGACAGGGGACACACTGAAGCTTTCTTT. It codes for CASSIDRGHTEAFF.

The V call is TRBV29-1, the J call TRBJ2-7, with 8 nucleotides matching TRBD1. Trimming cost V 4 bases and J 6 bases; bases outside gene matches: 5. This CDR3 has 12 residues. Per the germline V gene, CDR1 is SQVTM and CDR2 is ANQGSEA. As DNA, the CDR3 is TGCAGCGTTGGAGGACAGGGTCGCGAGCAGTACTTC. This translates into CSVGGQGREQYF.

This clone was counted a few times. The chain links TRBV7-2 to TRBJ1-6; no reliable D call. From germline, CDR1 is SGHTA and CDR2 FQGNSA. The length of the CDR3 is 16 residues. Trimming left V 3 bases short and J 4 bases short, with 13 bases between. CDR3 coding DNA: TGTGCCAGCAGCTTGCGTGGGGAGGCATATAATTCACCCCTCCACTTT. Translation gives CASSLRGEAYNSPLHF. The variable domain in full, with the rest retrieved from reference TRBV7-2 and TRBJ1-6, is GAGVSQSPSNKVTEKGKDVELRCDPISGHTALYWYRQSLGQGLEFLIYFQGNSAPDKSGLPSDRFSAERTGGSVSTLTIQRTQQEDSAVYLCASSLRGEAYNSPLHFGNGTRLTVT.

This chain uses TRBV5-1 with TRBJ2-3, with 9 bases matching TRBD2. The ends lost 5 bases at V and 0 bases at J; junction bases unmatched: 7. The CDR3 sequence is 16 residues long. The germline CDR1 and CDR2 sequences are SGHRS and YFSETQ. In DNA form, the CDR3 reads TGCGCCAGCAGATCGACTAGCGGAACTAGCACAGATACGCAGTATTTT. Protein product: CASRSTSGTSTDTQYF.

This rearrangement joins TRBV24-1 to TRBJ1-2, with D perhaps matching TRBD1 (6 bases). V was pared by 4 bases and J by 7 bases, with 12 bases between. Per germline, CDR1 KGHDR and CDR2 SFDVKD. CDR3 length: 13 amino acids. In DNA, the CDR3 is TGTGCCACCAGTGACTCTCACAGGGCTGGCTACACCTTC. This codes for CATSDSHRAGYTF.

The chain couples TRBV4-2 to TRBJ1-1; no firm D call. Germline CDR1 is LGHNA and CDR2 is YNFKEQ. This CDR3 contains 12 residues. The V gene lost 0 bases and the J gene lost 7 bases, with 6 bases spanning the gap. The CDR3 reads CASSQDQVEAFF. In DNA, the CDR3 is TGTGCCAGCAGCCAAGATCAGGTTGAAGCTTTCTTT.

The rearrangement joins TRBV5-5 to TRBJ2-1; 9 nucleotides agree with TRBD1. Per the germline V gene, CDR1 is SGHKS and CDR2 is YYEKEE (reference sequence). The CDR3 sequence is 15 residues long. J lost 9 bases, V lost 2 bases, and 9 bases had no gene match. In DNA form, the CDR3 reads TGTGCCAGCAGCTTTTCGGGGACAGGGATCGGTGAGCAGTTCTTC. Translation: CASSFSGTGIGEQFF.

As DNA, the CDR3 is TGTGCCAGCAGCTTAGGATGGACTAGCGGGAGGGAAGAGACCCAGTACTTC. Translating gives CASSLGWTSGREETQYF. The genes are TRBV11-2 and TRBJ2-5; 15 nucleotides line up with TRBD2. The junction had 3 bases not matched to a gene; V was cut back by 1 base and J by 3 bases. This CDR3 region has 17 residues. CDR1 is SGHAT, CDR2 FQNNGV, per germline.